This T cell receptor (beta chain) was retrieved from a study of blood T cells in healthy people across ages. A note on this clonotype: The junction and the germline gene differ at one end; a read error may be behind it.

Sample-barcoded 5' priming and a J-beta primer mix drove a second PCR of roughly 7 to 11 cycles. One entry per CDR3 protein, called by TCRdb with MiXCR from the 5' RACE reads. Here the sample spans about 1.5 million distinct CDR3 sequences, 40% to 45% being singletons. The V gene's germline CDR1 is SGHRS and CDR2 YFSETQ. The CDR3 has 16 amino acids. The chain uses TRBV5-1 and TRBJ2-3; 13 nucleotides agree with TRBD2. This receptor was obtained from a woman between 18 and 29 years old in good health. Sequenced input: blood. The CDR3 is CASSQLAGGPVDTRYF. For the CDR3, the DNA is TGCGCCAGCAGCCAACTAGCGGGGGGGCCTGTAGATACGCGGTATTTT.